This TCR beta chain was captured in a study of T cells in Graves' hyperthyroidism and ophthalmopathy. Whole-study results and caveats: Most thyroid clonotypes with frequency above 0.001 were detected in blood.

From RNA transcripts, TCR beta CDR3 regions were amplified. HTBI primers were the set used in a first-round RT-PCR of the TCR CDR3. A single record per CDR3 protein comes from TCRdb applying MiXCR to the multiplex PCR reads. The sample lists approximately 870,000 distinct CDR3 sequences, 38% seen once, with over 8% in the top ten. Clinical symptoms, serum thyroxine, TRAb, thyroid ultrasound and orbital computed tomography informed diagnoses. As regards this clonotype: The antigen is undetermined.

CDR1 and CDR2 from the germline V gene are MDHEN and SYDVKM. CDR3 length: 11 amino acids. Trimming left V 5 bases short and J 9 bases short, with 10 bases between. The TCR sequence derives from a man between 18 and 29 years old with Graves' hyperthyroidism. Sequencing was done on a sample of blood. The chain employs TRBV28 and TRBJ1-1; D is unresolved. CDR3 loop: CASSAQPQAFF. DNA for the CDR3: TGTGCCAGCAGTGCCCAACCCCAAGCTTTCTTT. The variable domain in full, completed from reference TRBV28 and TRBJ1-1, reads DVKVTQSSRYLVKRTGEKVFLECVQDMDHENMFWYRQDPGLGLRLIYFSYDVKMKEKGDIPEGYSVSREKKERFSLILESASTNQTSMYLCASSAQPQAFFGQGTRLTVV.